This TCR beta chain was profiled in a study of blood T cell repertoires in COVID-19. Enrolled through a virtual design, the participants were between roughly 18 and 100 years of age and came from some 26 US areas. Participants had their cohort set by participant-reported clinical history. Per the germline V gene, CDR1 is KGHSH and CDR2 is LQKENI. Trimming pared 3 bases from V and 0 bases from J, leaving 14 bases between. This CDR3 has 17 residues. Some clones are missing from TCRdb's copy, which holds only in-frame ones; the method was immunoSEQ multiplex PCR. The top ten clones hold around 0.85% of a sample with hundreds of thousands of clones, 85% to 90% of them seen once.

The sequenced material came from PBMCs or T cells enriched from blood (not recorded which). The rearrangement uses TRBV18 and TRBJ1-4, with D hard to call. The receptor's source is a man aged 50 to 59 who had been exposed to COVID-19. The DNA of the CDR3 is TGTGCCAGCTCACCTTATTTCCTTTCCGCAACTAATGAAAAACTGTTTTTT. It codes for CASSPYFLSATNEKLFF.